This TCR beta chain was captured by sequencing in a study of shared clonotypes between healthy human individuals. The deep-level immunoSEQ assay was used. Assay used: immunoSEQ multiplex PCR; TCRdb lists only in-frame clones, some missing. The sample shows roughly 2.1 million clones, just over 90% of them seen only once. Deletions cut 7 bases from V and 2 bases from J, with 15 bases between. Germline CDR1 is MNHNY and CDR2 is SVGAGI (reference sequence). The CDR3 loop spans 14 amino acids. The naive CD8 subset, CD45RO-negative cells positively selected for CCR7, excluded terminally differentiated effector memory CD45RA+ cells.

V is TRBV6-6 and J is TRBJ2-7, with a tentative D call TRBD2 (6 bases). The specimen sequenced was naive CD8+ T cells from PBMCs. The sequence was obtained from a man between 18 and 35 years old in good health. Some clones in this sample may be carry-over from other donors' samples. CDR3 in DNA: TGTGCCAGCATCCCGCCGGGGAGGCCCTACGAGCAGTACTTC. The encoded protein is CASIPPGRPYEQYF.